These 2 T cell receptor beta chains were sequenced from one sample in a study of T cell repertoires in breast cancer (dated by TCRdb to 2016 to 2017). Paired alpha-beta TCRs of CD8+ T cells were analyzed using an expanded emulsion RT-PCR method with primers for all TCR V genes. Receptor libraries were prepared by emulsion pairing. The sample was run on an Illumina MiSeq. Unpaired genes were suppressed by a second nested PCR containing blocking oligos, after which a third nested PCR added Illumina adaptors and barcodes. Using fastp at Q25 and MiXCR, TCRdb reprocessed the public reads and kept productive beta chains. Every entry covers one CDR3 protein and lists the most common genes and DNA from its rows. Within this sample are approximately 40,000 distinct CDR3 sequences, with 45% of them counted one time only. The ten largest clones represent around three fifths of the sample. Sequenced input: CD8+ T cells. The receptor source for this set is a pool of human donors with breast cancer or a healthy control (not recorded which).

This clonotype was found a few times. This chain links TRBV7-9 with TRBJ1-1; the D is unclear. V shed 8 bases and J shed 1 base, with 11 bases lying between them. The CDR3 loop spans 13 amino acids. CDR1 is SEHNR, CDR2 FQNEAQ, per germline (reference sequence). The CDR3 reads CASELLANTEAFF. Written as DNA, the CDR3 is TGTGCCAGCGAACTGTTAGCGAACACTGAAGCTTTCTTT.

As concerns this clonotype: A read error may produce the germline difference seen at one junction end. The chain uses TRBV6-2 or TRBV6-3 and TRBJ2-4; D is possibly TRBD1 (7 bases). The CDR3 is made up of 12 amino acids. Germline lookup yields CDR1 MNHEY and CDR2 SVGEGT. CDR3 coding DNA: TGTGCCAGCACCCTGAAGGGGCGGGACAGTCACTTC. Encoded protein: CASTLKGRDSHF.